This T cell receptor (beta chain) was captured by sequencing in a study of shared clonotypes between healthy human individuals. V lost 5 bases and J 0 bases, leaving 10 bases between the germline ends. Looked up from germline, CDR1 is MNHEY and CDR2 is SVGAGI. The CDR3 runs 14 residues. Broader study findings: Researchers sampled blood only, noting tissue repertoires likely differ.

Of note for this clone: The target antigen is unknown.

Clones were read by immunoSEQ multiplex PCR, and TCRdb kept only the in-frame ones, dropping some. The table has some 1,400,000 clones, around 95% seen once; the top ten hold approximately 1%. The origin of this receptor is a man aged 25-40 years in good health. The sequencing input was naive CD4+ T cells sorted from blood. Stated subset: CD45RA+ positively selected. V gene TRBV6-5 combines with J gene TRBJ1-2; no clear D gene. The CDR3 region has the DNA TGTGCCAGCAGTCGGGCAAGTGCTAACTATGGCTACACCTTC. Amino acids: CASSRASANYGYTF.